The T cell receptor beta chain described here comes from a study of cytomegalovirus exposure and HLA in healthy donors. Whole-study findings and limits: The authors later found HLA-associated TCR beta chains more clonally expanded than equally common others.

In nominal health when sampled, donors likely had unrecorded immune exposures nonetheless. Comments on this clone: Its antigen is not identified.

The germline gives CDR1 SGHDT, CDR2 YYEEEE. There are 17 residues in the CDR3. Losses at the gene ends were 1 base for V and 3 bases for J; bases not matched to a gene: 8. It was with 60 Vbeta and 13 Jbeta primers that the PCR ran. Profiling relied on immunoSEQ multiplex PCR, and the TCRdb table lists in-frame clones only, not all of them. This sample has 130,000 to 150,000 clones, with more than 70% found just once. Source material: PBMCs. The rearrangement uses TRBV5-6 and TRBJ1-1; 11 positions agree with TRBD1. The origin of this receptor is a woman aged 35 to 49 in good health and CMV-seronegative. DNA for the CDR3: TGTGCCAGCAGCTTGATATTCGGGGGACAGGGGGACACTGAAGCTTTCTTT. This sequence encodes CASSLIFGGQGDTEAFF.